This T cell receptor (beta chain) comes out of a study of blood T cell repertoires in COVID-19. CDR1 is MNHEY, CDR2 SMNVEV, per germline (reference sequence). V lost 1 base, J lost 9 bases, and 11 bases stayed unmatched. The CDR3 contains 18 residues. Profiled with immunoSEQ multiplex PCR; TCRdb holds only in-frame clones, not every one. The sample has 100,000 to 120,000 clones, roughly 80% seen once. V usage is TRBV27 and J usage is TRBJ2-1, with 14 bases fitting TRBD2. The sample was peripheral blood. The sequence was collected from a woman aged 80 or older with acute or convalescent COVID-19. CDR3 nucleotide sequence: TGTGCCAGCAGTTTATTTAGTCCGGGACTAGCGGGAGCGGGTGAGCAGTTCTTC. Its translation is CASSLFSPGLAGAGEQFF.